Sequencing of this T cell receptor (beta chain) was carried out in a study of blood T cell repertoires in COVID-19. Study-wide background: COVID-19 samples, acute and convalescent, were from the United States, Italy and Spain.

Germline V gene data show CDR1 as SGHTA and CDR2 as FQGNSA. V lost 5 bases to trimming and J lost 13 bases; unmatched junction nucleotides: 3. The length of the CDR3 is 12 residues. Only in-frame clones appear in the TCRdb table, and some are missing; sequencing was by immunoSEQ multiplex PCR. The sample includes about 220,000 clones, roughly 80% of them seen just once. The receptor's source is a human donor in a cohort sampled during active COVID-19. The specimen sequenced was peripheral blood. The chain uses TRBV7-2 and TRBJ1-6; 9 bases match TRBD1. CDR3 residues: CASSLDRGPLHF. In DNA form, the CDR3 reads TGTGCCAGCAGCCTCGACAGGGGGCCCCTCCACTTT.